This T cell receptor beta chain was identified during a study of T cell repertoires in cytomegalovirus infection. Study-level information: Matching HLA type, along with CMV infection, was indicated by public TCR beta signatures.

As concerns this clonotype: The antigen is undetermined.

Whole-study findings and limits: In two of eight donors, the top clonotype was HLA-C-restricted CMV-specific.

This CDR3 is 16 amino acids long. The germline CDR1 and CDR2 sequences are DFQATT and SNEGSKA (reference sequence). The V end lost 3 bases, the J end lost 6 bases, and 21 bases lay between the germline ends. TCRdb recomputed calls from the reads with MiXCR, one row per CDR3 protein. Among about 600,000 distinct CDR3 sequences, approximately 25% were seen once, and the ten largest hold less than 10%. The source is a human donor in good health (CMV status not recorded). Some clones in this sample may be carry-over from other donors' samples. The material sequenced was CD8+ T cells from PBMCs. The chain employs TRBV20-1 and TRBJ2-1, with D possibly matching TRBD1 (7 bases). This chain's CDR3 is CSARGQGGSQVNEQFF. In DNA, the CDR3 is TGCAGTGCTAGGGGGCAGGGGGGTAGTCAGGTCAATGAGCAGTTCTTC.